The present entry profiles one T cell receptor (beta chain) with its context. These data come from a study of blood T cell repertoires in COVID-19. Only in-frame clones appear in the TCRdb table, and some are missing; sequencing was by immunoSEQ multiplex PCR. Found here are fewer than 350,000 clones, 70% to 90% of them singletons; the top ten hold around 2.2%. Per germline, CDR1 SGHDT and CDR2 YYEEEE. V dropped 0 bases and J dropped 6 bases, with 13 bases sitting between them. The CDR3 has 15 residues. Participants' own reports of clinical history determined their cohort assignment. The gene calls are TRBV5-6 and TRBJ1-5, with no clear D. Sequences were obtained from PBMCs or T cells enriched from blood (not recorded which). The source of this sequence is a man aged 25-45 years who had recovered from COVID-19. CDR3 nucleotides: TGTGCCAGCAGCTTGGGTCTAGTGGAGGGTCAGCCCCAGCATTTT. This encodes CASSLGLVEGQPQHF. The full variable domain, with the rest looked up from reference TRBV5-6 and TRBJ1-5, is DAGVTQSPTHLIKTRGQQVTLRCSPKSGHDTVSWYQQALGQGPQFIFQYYEEEERQRGNFPDRFSGHQFPNYSSELNVNALLLGDSALYLCASSLGLVEGQPQHFGDGTRLSIL.